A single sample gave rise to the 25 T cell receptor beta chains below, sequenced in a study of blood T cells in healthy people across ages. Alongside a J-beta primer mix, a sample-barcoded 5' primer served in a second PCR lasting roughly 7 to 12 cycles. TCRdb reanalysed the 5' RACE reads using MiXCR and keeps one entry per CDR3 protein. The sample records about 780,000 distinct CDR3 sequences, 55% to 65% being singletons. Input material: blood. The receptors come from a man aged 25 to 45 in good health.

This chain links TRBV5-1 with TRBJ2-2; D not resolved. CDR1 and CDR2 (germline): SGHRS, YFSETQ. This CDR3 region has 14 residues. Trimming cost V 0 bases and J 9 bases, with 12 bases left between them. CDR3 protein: CASSLDSDHRELFF. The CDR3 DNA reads TGCGCCAGCAGCTTGGACAGCGATCACCGGGAGCTGTTTTTT. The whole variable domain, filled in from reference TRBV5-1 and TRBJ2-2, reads KAGVTQTPRYLIKTRGQQVTLSCSPISGHRSVSWYQQTPGQGLQFLFEYFSETQRNKGNFPGRFSGRQFSNSRSEMNVSTLELGDSALYLCASSLDSDHRELFFGEGSRLTVL.

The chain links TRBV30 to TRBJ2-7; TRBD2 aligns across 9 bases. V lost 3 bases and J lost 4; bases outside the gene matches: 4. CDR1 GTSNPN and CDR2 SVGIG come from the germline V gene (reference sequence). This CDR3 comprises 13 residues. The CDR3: CAWSRGLAYEQYF. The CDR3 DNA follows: TGTGCCTGGAGCAGGGGACTAGCTTACGAGCAGTACTTC.

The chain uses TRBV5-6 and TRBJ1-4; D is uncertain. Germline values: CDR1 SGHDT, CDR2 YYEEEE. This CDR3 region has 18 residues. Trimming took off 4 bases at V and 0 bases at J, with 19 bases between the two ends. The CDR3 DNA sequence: TGTGCCAGCAGCCCACTGCGGACCCGCAGTGCAACTAATGAAAAACTGTTTTTT. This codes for CASSPLRTRSATNEKLFF.

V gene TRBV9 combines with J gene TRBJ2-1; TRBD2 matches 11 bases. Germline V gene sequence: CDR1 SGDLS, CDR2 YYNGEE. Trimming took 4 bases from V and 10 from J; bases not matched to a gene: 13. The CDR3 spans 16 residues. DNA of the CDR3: TGTGCCAGCAGCCCCCCACAGGGACTAGCGGTTAGGGAGCAGTTCTTC. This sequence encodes CASSPPQGLAVREQFF.

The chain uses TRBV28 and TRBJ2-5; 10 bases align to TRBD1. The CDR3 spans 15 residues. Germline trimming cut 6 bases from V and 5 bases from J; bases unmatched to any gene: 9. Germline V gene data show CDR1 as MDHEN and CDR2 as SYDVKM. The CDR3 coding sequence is TGTGCCAGCAGCCAGGGACAGGGGAGTTGGGAGACCCAGTACTTC. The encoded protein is CASSQGQGSWETQYF.

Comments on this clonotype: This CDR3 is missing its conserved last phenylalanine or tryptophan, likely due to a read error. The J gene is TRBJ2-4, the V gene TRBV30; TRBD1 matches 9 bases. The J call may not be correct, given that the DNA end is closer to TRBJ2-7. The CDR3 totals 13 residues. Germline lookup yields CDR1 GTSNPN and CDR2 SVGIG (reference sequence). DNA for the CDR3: TGTGCCTGGGCCGGGACAGGGTCGGCCGAGCAGTACTTA. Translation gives CAWAGTGSAEQYL.

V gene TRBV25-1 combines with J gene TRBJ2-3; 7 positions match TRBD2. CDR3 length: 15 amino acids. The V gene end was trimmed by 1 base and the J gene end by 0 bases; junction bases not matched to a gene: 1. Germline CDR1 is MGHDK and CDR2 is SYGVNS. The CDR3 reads CASSEWEGSTDTQYF. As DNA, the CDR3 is TGTGCCAGCAGTGAATGGGAGGGTAGCACAGATACGCAGTATTTT.

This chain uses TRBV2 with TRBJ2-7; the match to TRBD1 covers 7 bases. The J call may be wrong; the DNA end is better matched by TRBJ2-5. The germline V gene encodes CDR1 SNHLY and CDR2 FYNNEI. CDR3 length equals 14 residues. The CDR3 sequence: CASSGDRVGETQYF. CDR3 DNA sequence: TGTGCCAGCAGTGGCGACAGGGTGGGCGAGACCCAGTACTTC.

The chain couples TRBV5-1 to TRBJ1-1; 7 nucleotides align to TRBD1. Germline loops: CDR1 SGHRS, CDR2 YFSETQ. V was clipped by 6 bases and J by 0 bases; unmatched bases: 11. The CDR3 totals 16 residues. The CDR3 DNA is TGCGCCAGCACCCGCACTACAGGGGCGTTGAACACTGAAGCTTTCTTT. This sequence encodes CASTRTTGALNTEAFF.

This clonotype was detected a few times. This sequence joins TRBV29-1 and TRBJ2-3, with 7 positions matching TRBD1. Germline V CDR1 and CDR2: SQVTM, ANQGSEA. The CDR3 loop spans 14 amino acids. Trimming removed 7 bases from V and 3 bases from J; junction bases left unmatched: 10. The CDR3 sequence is CSDIGDRPTDTQYF. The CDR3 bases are TGCAGCGATATTGGGGACAGACCAACAGATACGCAGTATTTT.

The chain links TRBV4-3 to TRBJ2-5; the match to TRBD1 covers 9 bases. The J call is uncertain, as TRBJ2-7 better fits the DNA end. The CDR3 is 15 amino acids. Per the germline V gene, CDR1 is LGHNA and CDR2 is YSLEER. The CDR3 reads CASSQDSGQGYEQYF. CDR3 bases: TGCGCCAGCAGCCAGGACTCGGGACAGGGCTACGAGCAGTACTTC.

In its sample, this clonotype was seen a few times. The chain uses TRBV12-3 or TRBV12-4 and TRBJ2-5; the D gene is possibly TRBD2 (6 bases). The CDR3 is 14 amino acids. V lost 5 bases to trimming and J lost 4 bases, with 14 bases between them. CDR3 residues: CASSLRGGAETQYF. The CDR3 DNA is TGTGCCAGCAGTCTGCGGGGCGGCGCAGAGACCCAGTACTTC.

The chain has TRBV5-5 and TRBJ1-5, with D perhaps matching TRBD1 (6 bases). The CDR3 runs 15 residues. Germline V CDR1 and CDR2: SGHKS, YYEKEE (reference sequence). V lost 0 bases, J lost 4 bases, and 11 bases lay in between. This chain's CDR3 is CASSLAGDRNQPQHF. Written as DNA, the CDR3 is TGTGCCAGCAGCTTGGCCGGCGACAGGAATCAGCCCCAGCATTTT.

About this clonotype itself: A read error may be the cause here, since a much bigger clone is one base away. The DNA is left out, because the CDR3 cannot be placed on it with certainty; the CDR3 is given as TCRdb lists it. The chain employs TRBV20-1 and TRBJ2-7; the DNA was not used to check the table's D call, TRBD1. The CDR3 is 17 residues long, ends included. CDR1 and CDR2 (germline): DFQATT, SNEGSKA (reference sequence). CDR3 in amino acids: CSARDPFGTGASYERYF.

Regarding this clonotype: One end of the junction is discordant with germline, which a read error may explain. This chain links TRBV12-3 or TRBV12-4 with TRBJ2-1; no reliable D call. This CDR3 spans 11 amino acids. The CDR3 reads CASTFYKEQFF. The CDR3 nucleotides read TGTGCCAGCACCTTCTACAAGGAGCAGTTCTTC.

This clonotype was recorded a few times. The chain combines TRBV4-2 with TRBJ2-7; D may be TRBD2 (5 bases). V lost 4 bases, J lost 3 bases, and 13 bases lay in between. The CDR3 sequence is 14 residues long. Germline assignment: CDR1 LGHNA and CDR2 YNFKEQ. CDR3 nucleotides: TGTGCCAGCAGCCCCGGAGGCCTGCACTACGAGCAGTACTTC. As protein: CASSPGGLHYEQYF.

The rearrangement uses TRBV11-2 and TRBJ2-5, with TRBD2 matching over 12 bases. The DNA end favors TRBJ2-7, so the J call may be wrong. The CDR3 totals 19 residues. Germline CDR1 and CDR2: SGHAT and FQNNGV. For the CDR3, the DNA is TGTGCCAGCAGCCCCGGACGACTAGCGGGGGCCCTGAGCTCCTACGAGCAGTACTTC. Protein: CASSPGRLAGALSSYEQYF.

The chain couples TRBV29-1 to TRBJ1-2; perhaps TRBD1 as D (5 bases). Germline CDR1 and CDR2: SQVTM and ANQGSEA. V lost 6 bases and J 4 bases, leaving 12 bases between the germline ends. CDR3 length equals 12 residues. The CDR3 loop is CSVLATVYGYTF. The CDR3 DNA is TGCAGCGTCCTCGCGACAGTCTATGGCTACACCTTC.

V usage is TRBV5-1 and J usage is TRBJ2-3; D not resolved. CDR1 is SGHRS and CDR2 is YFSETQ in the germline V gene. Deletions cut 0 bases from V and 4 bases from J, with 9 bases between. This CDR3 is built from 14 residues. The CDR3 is CASSLVFEADTQYF. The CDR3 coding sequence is TGCGCCAGCAGCTTGGTTTTTGAGGCAGATACGCAGTATTTT.

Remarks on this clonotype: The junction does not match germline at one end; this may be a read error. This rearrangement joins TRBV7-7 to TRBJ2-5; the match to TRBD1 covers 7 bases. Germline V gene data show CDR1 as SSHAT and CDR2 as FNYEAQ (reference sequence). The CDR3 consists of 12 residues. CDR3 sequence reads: CASRGDSPIQYF. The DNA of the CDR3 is TGTGCTAGCAGAGGGGACAGCCCAATCCAGTACTTC.

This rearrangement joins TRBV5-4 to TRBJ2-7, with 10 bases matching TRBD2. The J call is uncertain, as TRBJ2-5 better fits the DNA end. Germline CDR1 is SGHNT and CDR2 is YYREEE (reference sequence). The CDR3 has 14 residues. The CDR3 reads CASSGGLARETQYF. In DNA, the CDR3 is TGTGCCAGCAGCGGGGGACTAGCGCGGGAGACCCAGTACTTC.

CDR3 in amino acids: CASSRSRQGINSPLHF. The CDR3 region has the DNA TGTGCCAGCAGCCGATCCCGACAGGGGATTAATTCACCCCTCCACTTT. The chain employs TRBV7-2 and TRBJ1-6; the match to TRBD1 covers 8 bases. Unmatched junction bases numbered 9, after V lost 5 bases and J lost 6 bases. Germline V gene data show CDR1 as SGHTA and CDR2 as FQGNSA. The CDR3 consists of 16 residues.

The CDR3 DNA sequence: TGTGCCAGCAGTTTAGTCGCCCAGGACAGGGGCTCCTACGAGCAGTACTTC. It specifies CASSLVAQDRGSYEQYF. V usage is TRBV12-3 or TRBV12-4 and J usage is TRBJ2-1, with 9 bases fitting TRBD1. The DNA end is a closer match to TRBJ2-7, so the J assignment may be wrong. The CDR3 runs to 17 residues.

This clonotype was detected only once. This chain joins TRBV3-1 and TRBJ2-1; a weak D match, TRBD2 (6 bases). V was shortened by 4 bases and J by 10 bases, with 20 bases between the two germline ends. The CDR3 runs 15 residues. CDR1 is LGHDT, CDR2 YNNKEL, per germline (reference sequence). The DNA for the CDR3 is TGTGCCAGCAGCCCATCGATTAGCCCGGGACTCGAGCAGTTCTTC. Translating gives CASSPSISPGLEQFF.

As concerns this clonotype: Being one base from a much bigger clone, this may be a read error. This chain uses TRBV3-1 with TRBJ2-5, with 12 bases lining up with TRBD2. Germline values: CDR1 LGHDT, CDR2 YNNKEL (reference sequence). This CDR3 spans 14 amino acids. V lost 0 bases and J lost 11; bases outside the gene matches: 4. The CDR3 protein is CASSQDRLAGEQYF. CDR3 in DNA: TGTGCCAGCAGCCAAGATCGACTAGCGGGGGAGCAGTACTTC.